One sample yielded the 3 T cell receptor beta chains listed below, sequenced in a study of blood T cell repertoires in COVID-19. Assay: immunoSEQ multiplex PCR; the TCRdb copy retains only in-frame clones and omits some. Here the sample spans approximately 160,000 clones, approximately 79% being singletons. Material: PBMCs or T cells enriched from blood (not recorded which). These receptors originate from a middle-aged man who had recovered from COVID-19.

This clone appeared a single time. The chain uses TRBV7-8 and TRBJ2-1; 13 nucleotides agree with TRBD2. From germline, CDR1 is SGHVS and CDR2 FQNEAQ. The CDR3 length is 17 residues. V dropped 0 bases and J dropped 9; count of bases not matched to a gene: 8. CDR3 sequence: CASSLAKTSGGMGEQFF. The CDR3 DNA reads TGTGCCAGCAGCTTAGCTAAGACTAGCGGGGGGATGGGTGAGCAGTTCTTC. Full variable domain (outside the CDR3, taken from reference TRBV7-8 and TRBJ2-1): GAGVSQSPRYKVAKRGQDVALRCDPISGHVSLFWYQQALGQGPEFLTYFQNEAQLDKSGLPSDRFFAERPEGSVSTLKIQRTQQEDSAVYLCASSLAKTSGGMGEQFFGPGTRLTVL.

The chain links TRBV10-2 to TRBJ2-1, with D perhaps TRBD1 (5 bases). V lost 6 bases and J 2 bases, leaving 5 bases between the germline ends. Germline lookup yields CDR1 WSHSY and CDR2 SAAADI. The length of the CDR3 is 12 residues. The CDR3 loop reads CASRDTYNEQFF. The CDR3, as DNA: TGCGCCAGCAGGGACACCTACAATGAGCAGTTCTTC.

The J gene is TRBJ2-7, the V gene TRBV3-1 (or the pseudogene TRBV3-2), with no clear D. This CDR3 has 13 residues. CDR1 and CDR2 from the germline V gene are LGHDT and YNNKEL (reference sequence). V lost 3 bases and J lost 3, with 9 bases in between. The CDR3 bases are TGTGCCAGCAGCCACGCAGGATACTACGAGCAGTACTTC. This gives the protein CASSHAGYYEQYF.